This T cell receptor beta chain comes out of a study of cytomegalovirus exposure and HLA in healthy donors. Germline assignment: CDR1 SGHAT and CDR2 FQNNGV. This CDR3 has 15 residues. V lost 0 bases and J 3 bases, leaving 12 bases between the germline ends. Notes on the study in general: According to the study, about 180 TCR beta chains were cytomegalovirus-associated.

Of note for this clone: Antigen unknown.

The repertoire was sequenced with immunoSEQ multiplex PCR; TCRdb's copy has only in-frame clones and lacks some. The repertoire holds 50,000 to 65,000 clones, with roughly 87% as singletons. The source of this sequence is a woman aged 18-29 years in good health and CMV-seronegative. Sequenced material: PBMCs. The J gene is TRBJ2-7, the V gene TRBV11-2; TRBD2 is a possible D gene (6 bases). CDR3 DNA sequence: TGTGCCAGCAGCTTAGAAGCGGGCCAGGACTACGAGCAGTACTTC. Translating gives CASSLEAGQDYEQYF.